This TCR beta chain was identified in a study of regulatory T cells in long-lasting Graves disease. Study outcomes and limitations: Newly diagnosed Graves' patients had higher TCR diversity than persistent ones. Thyroid tissue went unexamined; only peripheral blood was analyzed. TRBV28, TRBJ1-2 and TRBJ2-5 emerged as the favored segments in persistent disease.

Time point noted: newly diagnosed GD, antithyroid drugs for less than 3 months. TCR sequences were obtained from RNA taken from PBMCs. The germline V gene has CDR1 SEHNR and CDR2 FQNEAQ (reference sequence). The junction had 9 bases not matched to a gene; V was cut back by 2 bases and J by 0 bases. The CDR3 is made up of 18 amino acids. As to this clonotype: Its target is unknown.

Library construction for TCR beta used iRepertoire HTBI primers and Arm-PCR of CDR3 regions. TCRdb independently ran MiXCR on the multiplex PCR reads; one entry per CDR3 protein. The sample yields 200,000 to 250,000 distinct CDR3 sequences, approximately 18% seen once. Separately, the same data were catalogued under a study of T cells in Graves' hyperthyroidism and ophthalmopathy. That publication notes: An initial round of RT-PCR targeting the TCR CDR3 relied on the HTBI primer set.

The receptor's source is a woman between 25 and 40 years old with Graves disease. The J gene is TRBJ2-1, the V gene TRBV7-9; TRBD2 aligns across 8 bases. Sequenced here: peripheral blood mononuclear cells (PBMCs), sampled at new diagnosis, from a patient treated with antithyroid drugs. The CDR3 DNA is TGTGCCAGCAGCTTATCCTCGGGGGGGTCGAGCTCCTACAATGAGCAGTTCTTC. Amino acid sequence: CASSLSSGGSSSYNEQFF.